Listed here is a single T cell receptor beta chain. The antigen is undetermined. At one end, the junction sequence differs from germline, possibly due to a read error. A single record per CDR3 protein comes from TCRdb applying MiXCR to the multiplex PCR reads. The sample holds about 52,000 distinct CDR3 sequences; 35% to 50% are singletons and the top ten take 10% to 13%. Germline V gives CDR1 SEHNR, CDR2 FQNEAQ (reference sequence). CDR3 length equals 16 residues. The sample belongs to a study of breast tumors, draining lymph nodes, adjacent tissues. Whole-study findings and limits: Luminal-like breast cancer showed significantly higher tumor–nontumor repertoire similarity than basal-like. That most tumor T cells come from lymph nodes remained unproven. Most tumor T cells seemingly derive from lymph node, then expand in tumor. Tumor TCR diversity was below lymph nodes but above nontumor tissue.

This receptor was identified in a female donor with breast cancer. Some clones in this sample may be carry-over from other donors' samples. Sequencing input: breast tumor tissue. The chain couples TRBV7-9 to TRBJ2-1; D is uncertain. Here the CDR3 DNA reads TGTGCCAGCAGCCCCACGGGTGGTTCAACGGTGGTTGAGCCGTTCTTC. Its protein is CASSPTGGSTVVEPFF.